Below, 16 T cell receptor beta chains from the same sample are listed, as sequenced in a study of OX40 agonist ivuxolimab in advanced cancers. Sequenced by immunoSEQ multiplex PCR; TCRdb stores in-frame clones only, minus some. In the table there are 83,000 or so clones, about 86% of which are singletons. The source material was CD4+ or CD8+ T cells sorted from blood, sampled in a trial of the OX40 agonist ivuxolimab. These receptor sequences come from an adult with an advanced solid tumor such as melanoma, head and neck, liver or kidney cancer.

The J gene is TRBJ1-2, the V gene TRBV15; D uncertain. The length of the CDR3 is 16 residues. V gave up 0 bases and J gave up 2 bases, with 13 bases separating them. The V gene's germline CDR1 is LNHNV and CDR2 YYDKDF (reference sequence). CDR3 coding DNA: TGTGCCACCAGCAGAGATAGCGGGCAGGTGAACTATGGCTACACCTTC. This translates into CATSRDSGQVNYGYTF.

The chain combines TRBV4-1 with TRBJ1-5; the D is unclear. Germline CDR1 is MGHRA and CDR2 is YSYEKL. With 6 bases removed from V and 4 bases from J, the gap between germline ends came to 16 bases. The CDR3 has 15 amino acids. CDR3 nucleotides: TGCGCCAGCAGTCGCTGGATGGGCTTTAATCAGCCCCAGCATTTT. Protein: CASSRWMGFNQPQHF.

The chain links TRBV6-1 to TRBJ2-3; tentative D call: TRBD2 (6 bases). Germline CDR1 MNHNS, CDR2 SASEGT. The V and J ends lost 7 bases and 2 bases respectively, with 13 bases between them. CDR3 length: 14 amino acids. The CDR3 is CASIFGGLTDTQYF. In nucleotides, the CDR3 is TGTGCCAGCATCTTTGGGGGACTCACAGATACGCAGTATTTT.

The V gene is TRBV6-6, the J gene TRBJ1-5; D unclear. The V end was cut by 0 bases, the J end by 1 base, with 7 bases between. The V gene's germline CDR1 is MNHNY and CDR2 SVGAGI (reference sequence). CDR3 length: 15 residues. CDR3: CASSYSTASNQPQHF. The CDR3 DNA reads TGTGCCAGCAGTTACTCGACCGCGAGCAATCAGCCCCAGCATTTT.

The chain joins TRBV7-2 to TRBJ2-1; D is uncertain. The CDR3 runs to 15 residues. Trimming left V 2 bases short and J 6 bases short, with 14 bases between. Germline V gene lookup returns CDR1 SGHTA and CDR2 FQGNSA. Here the CDR3 reads CASSLQTSSGNEQFF. Written as DNA, the CDR3 is TGTGCCAGCAGCTTACAAACCAGCTCGGGCAATGAGCAGTTCTTC.

V is TRBV6-5 and J is TRBJ1-1, with D possibly matching TRBD1 (5 bases). Germline CDR1 reads MNHEY; CDR2 reads SVGAGI. Trimming took 0 bases from V and 0 from J, leaving 11 bases between them. CDR3 length: 16 amino acids. CDR3 coding DNA: TGTGCCAGCAGTTACTCGTACAGCAGGGTGAACACTGAAGCTTTCTTT. This encodes CASSYSYSRVNTEAFF.

This sequence joins TRBV4-2 and TRBJ1-2, with 7 bases fitting TRBD1. Germline-derived CDR1 and CDR2 are LGHNA and YNFKEQ. V was clipped by 3 bases and J by 4 bases; unmatched bases: 5. CDR3 length equals 14 residues. This CDR3 is CASSQNRGSYGYTF. The CDR3 bases are TGTGCCAGCAGCCAGAACAGGGGATCCTATGGCTACACCTTC.

J is TRBJ2-5 and V is TRBV11-1; 8 bases map to TRBD1. Germline V gives CDR1 SGHAT, CDR2 FQDESV (reference sequence). The CDR3 spans 15 residues. Trimming at V came to 5 bases and at J to 3 bases, leaving 8 bases not matched to a gene. DNA for the CDR3: TGTGCCAGCAGCCTAGACCCGGGACAGGAAGAGACCCAGTACTTC. It codes for CASSLDPGQEETQYF.

This rearrangement joins TRBV27 to TRBJ1-5; a weak D match, TRBD1 (5 bases). Germline values: CDR1 MNHEY, CDR2 SMNVEV (reference sequence). V shed 3 bases and J shed 9 bases, with 15 bases lying between them. The length of the CDR3 is 14 residues. The CDR3 DNA reads as TGTGCCAGCAGTTTCGGGCTTCTCACAGGGCCCCAGCATTTT. It codes for CASSFGLLTGPQHF.

The rearrangement uses TRBV28 and TRBJ1-2; tentatively, D is TRBD1 (5 bases). This CDR3 region has 11 residues. Germline CDR1 is MDHEN and CDR2 is SYDVKM. The V gene lost 2 bases and the J gene lost 7 bases, with 5 bases spanning the gap. CDR3: CASSLGGGYTF. CDR3 DNA: TGTGCCAGCAGTTTAGGGGGTGGCTACACCTTC.

This clone has more than one count but fewer than ten. The CDR3 DNA reads TGTGCCAGTCGACAGGGAGGGAGGACTAATTCACCCCTCCACTTT. It encodes CASRQGGRTNSPLHF. The chain carries TRBV6-5 and TRBJ1-6; 7 nucleotides agree with TRBD1. The CDR3 loop spans 15 amino acids. Germline V gives CDR1 MNHEY, CDR2 SVGAGI. Trimming removed 9 bases from V and 6 bases from J; junction bases left unmatched: 11.

This rearrangement joins TRBV5-4 to TRBJ2-3; D is possibly TRBD1 or TRBD2 (6 bases each). The CDR3 runs to 16 residues. Germline V CDR1 and CDR2: SGHNT, YYREEE (reference sequence). V was shortened by 2 bases and J by 3 bases, with 16 bases between the two germline ends. The CDR3 is CASSFGGLASTDTQYF. The DNA of the CDR3 is TGTGCCAGCAGCTTTGGGGGGCTGGCATCAACAGATACGCAGTATTTT.

This clone was detected only once. For the CDR3, the DNA is TGTGCCAGCAGTTACTCGGACAGGAGCACAGATACGCAGTATTTT. Translated, it gives CASSYSDRSTDTQYF. The chain joins TRBV6-5 to TRBJ2-3; 7 positions match TRBD1. Germline-derived CDR1 and CDR2 are MNHEY and SVGAGI. V was clipped by 0 bases and J by 0 bases; unmatched bases: 0. The CDR3 loop spans 15 amino acids.

This clone was seen a few times. The chain links TRBV6-5 to TRBJ2-3, with a tentative D call TRBD2 (5 bases). CDR1 is MNHEY, CDR2 SVGAGI, per germline. V lost 6 bases and J lost 5, with 15 bases in between. The CDR3 has 14 amino acids. CDR3: CASSETAGGDTQYF. The CDR3 nucleotides read TGTGCCAGCAGCGAGACCGCCGGAGGAGATACGCAGTATTTT.

V and J are TRBV5-1 and TRBJ1-1; possible D gene TRBD1, 5 bases. Trimming removed 2 bases at V and 1 base at J, with 6 bases between. Germline V CDR1 and CDR2: SGHRS, YFSETQ. CDR3 length: 13 residues. The CDR3 loop is CASSFTGNTEAFF. The DNA for the CDR3 is TGCGCCAGCAGCTTTACAGGGAACACTGAAGCTTTCTTT.

The chain employs TRBV9 and TRBJ2-5, with 10 bases fitting TRBD1. The CDR3 extends over 18 amino acids. The J segment lost 2 bases and the V segment lost 4 bases, leaving 14 bases of the junction unmatched. CDR1 is SGDLS, CDR2 YYNGEE, per germline. CDR3 in amino acids: CASSPRDRGPREQETQYF. The CDR3 DNA reads TGTGCCAGCAGCCCCCGGGACAGGGGCCCCCGGGAGCAAGAGACCCAGTACTTC.